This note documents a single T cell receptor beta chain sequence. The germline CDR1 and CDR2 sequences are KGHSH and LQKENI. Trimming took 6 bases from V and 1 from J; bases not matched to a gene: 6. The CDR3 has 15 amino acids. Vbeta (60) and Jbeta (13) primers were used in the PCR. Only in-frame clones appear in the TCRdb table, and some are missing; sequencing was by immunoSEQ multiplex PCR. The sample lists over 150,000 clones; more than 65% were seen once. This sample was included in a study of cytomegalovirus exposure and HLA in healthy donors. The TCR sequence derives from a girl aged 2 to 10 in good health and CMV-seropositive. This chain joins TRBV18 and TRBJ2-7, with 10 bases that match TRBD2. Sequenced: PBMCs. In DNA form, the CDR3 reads TGTGCCAGCTCCCAAACTAGCGGGACGTCCTACGAGCAGTACTTC. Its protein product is CASSQTSGTSYEQYF.